This is a list of T cell receptor beta chains from one sample in a study of blood T cell repertoires in COVID-19. Here immunoSEQ multiplex PCR was the method, and the copy in TCRdb shows in-frame clones only, minus some. Of approximately 150,000 clones listed, roughly 84% are singletons. What was sequenced was PBMCs or T cells enriched from blood (not recorded which). Source of these receptors: a human donor with acute COVID-19. The donor label of this sample is uncertain. The CDR3 runs from the conserved cysteine through the conserved F or W. The order of the fields is CDR3 protein, CDR3 DNA, clone size, D gene, V gene, J gene. D genes are given only for firm matches. Some rows have no size entry. The others give once, few or many, or a class for an expanded clone.

CASSYSGGRQETQYF	TGTGCCAGCAGTTATAGCGGGGGACGCCAAGAGACCCAGTACTTC	.	TRBD2	TRBV6-5	TRBJ2-5
CASSPPYGQGAVVNTEAFF	TGTGCCAGCTCACCACCTTACGGACAGGGGGCTGTTGTGAACACTGAAGCTTTCTTT	.	TRBD1	TRBV18	TRBJ1-1
CASSSSGQAGLFF	TGTGCCAGCAGCAGCTCAGGACAGGCGGGGCTGTTTTTT	.	TRBD1	TRBV5-4	TRBJ2-2
CASSIPGVQDTEAFF	TGTGCCAGTAGTATTCCAGGGGTACAAGACACTGAAGCTTTCTTT	once	.	TRBV19	TRBJ1-1
CASSLALDSRTEAFF	TGTGCCAGCTCACTTGCCTTAGACAGTAGAACTGAAGCTTTCTTT	.	.	TRBV18	TRBJ1-1
CASSRTGGWYGYTF	TGTGCCAGCAGCCGAACAGGGGGCTGGTATGGCTACACCTTC	.	TRBD1	TRBV27	TRBJ1-2
CASSSLQGPTDTQYF	TGTGCCAGCAGCTCACTACAGGGCCCCACAGATACGCAGTATTTT	.	.	TRBV6-5	TRBJ2-3
CASSLAGTGQGEAKKLFF	TGTGCCAGCAGCTTGGCGGGGACAGGTCAGGGGGAGGCGAAAAAACTGTTTTTT	.	TRBD1	TRBV5-6	TRBJ1-4
CASSFAQYTDTQYF	TGTGCCAGCAGTTTCGCACAGTACACAGATACGCAGTATTTT	.	.	TRBV27	TRBJ2-3
CASSRLHRGGRTNEKLFF	TGTGCCAGCAGCCGTCTCCATAGAGGGGGCAGAACTAATGAAAAACTGTTTTTT	.	TRBD1	TRBV9	TRBJ1-4
CASTTETGGISGNTIYF	TGTGCCAGTACCACGGAGACAGGGGGTATCTCTGGAAACACCATATATTTT	.	TRBD1	TRBV19	TRBJ1-3
CASSQVTQGHHNEQFF	TGCGCCAGCAGCCAAGTTACCCAGGGGCACCACAATGAGCAGTTCTTC	.	.	TRBV4-1	TRBJ2-1
CASSKTGDRERYLSTDTQYF	TGTGCCAGCAGCAAAACAGGGGACAGGGAAAGATACCTGAGCACAGATACGCAGTATTTT	few	.	TRBV21-1	TRBJ2-3
CASSLLGPTGNQPQHF	TGTGCCAGCAGTCTGTTAGGCCCTACAGGCAATCAGCCCCAGCATTTT	.	.	TRBV7-8	TRBJ1-5
CATSTAGYGYTF	TGTGCCACCAGTACGGCAGGGTATGGCTACACCTTC	once	.	TRBV24-1	TRBJ1-2
CAWSSGGSRAFF	TGTGCCTGGAGTAGTGGCGGATCGAGGGCTTTCTTT	once	.	TRBV30	TRBJ1-1
CASSKLGDLPKETQYF	TGTGCCAGCAGCAAATTGGGGGACTTACCTAAAGAGACCCAGTACTTC	.	.	TRBV21-1	TRBJ2-5
CASSEGGHEQYF	TGTGCCAGCAGCGAGGGGGGGCACGAGCAGTACTTC	.	.	TRBV28	TRBJ2-7
CASSLLAGSTDTQYF	TGTGCCAGCAGCTTACTAGCGGGGTCCACAGATACGCAGTATTTT	.	TRBD2	TRBV5-6	TRBJ2-3
CASGQANQPQHF	TGTGCCAGCGGACAGGCCAATCAGCCCCAGCATTTT	.	TRBD1	TRBV6-5	TRBJ1-5
CASSPPAVDYGYTF	TGTGCCAGCTCACCGCCGGCGGTGGACTATGGCTACACCTTC	.	.	TRBV18	TRBJ1-2
CASSLAGAGGTEAFF	TGTGCCAGCAGCTTGGCCGGGGCAGGGGGGACTGAAGCTTTCTTT	.	TRBD1	TRBV5-5	TRBJ1-1
CASSEGLAGLDTQYF	TGTGCCAGCAGCGAGGGACTAGCGGGACTGGATACGCAGTATTTT	.	TRBD2	TRBV9	TRBJ2-3
CASSETGGAETQYF	TGTGCCAGCAGTGAGACAGGGGGCGCAGAGACCCAGTACTTC	.	TRBD1	TRBV2	TRBJ2-5
CASSSGQGKRQPQHF	TGTGCCAGCTCAAGCGGACAGGGTAAAAGGCAGCCCCAGCATTTT	.	TRBD1	TRBV18	TRBJ1-5
CARSPWDSLNQPQHF	TGTGCCAGAAGCCCCTGGGACAGCCTGAATCAGCCCCAGCATTTT	.	TRBD1	TRBV5-3	TRBJ1-5
CASSYGQGVTDTQYF	TGTGCCAGCAGTTATGGACAGGGCGTCACAGATACGCAGTATTTT	.	TRBD1	TRBV7-9	TRBJ2-3
CATSDPGGSETQYF	TGTGCCACCAGTGACCCCGGGGGGTCAGAGACCCAGTACTTC	.	TRBD2	TRBV24-1	TRBJ2-5
CASSEARDRYYERYF	TGTGCCAGCAGTGAAGCGCGGGACAGATATTACGAGCGGTACTTC	.	.	TRBV6-1	TRBJ2-7
CASSFLETGNQPQHF	TGTGCCAGCAGCTTTTTAGAGACAGGCAATCAGCCCCAGCATTTT	.	.	TRBV5-5	TRBJ1-5
CASSFQGDTQYF	TGTGCCAGCTCTTTCCAGGGGGATACGCAGTATTTT	.	.	TRBV18	TRBJ2-3
CSASWGQRGPTYEQYF	TGCAGTGCTAGTTGGGGGCAGAGAGGGCCGACCTACGAGCAGTACTTC	.	.	TRBV20-1	TRBJ2-7
CASSISGSTGELFF	TGTGCCAGTAGTATTTCGGGTTCCACCGGGGAGCTGTTTTTT	.	.	TRBV19	TRBJ2-2
CASSFGQGINGELFF	TGCGCCAGCAGCTTCGGACAGGGGATCAACGGGGAGCTGTTTTTT	.	TRBD1	TRBV5-1	TRBJ2-2
CASSITGRNTEAFF	TGTGCCAGCAGCATTACAGGGAGGAACACTGAAGCTTTCTTT	.	.	TRBV7-2	TRBJ1-1
CASSLGAGDTDTQYF	TGTGCCAGCAGCTTAGGAGCGGGGGACACAGATACGCAGTATTTT	.	TRBD2	TRBV7-7	TRBJ2-3
CASSMASGGGDTQYF	TGTGCCAGTAGTATGGCTAGCGGGGGTGGAGATACGCAGTATTTT	.	TRBD2	TRBV19	TRBJ2-3
CASSREGLTADTQYF	TGTGCCAGCAGCCGCGAGGGACTGACGGCAGATACGCAGTATTTT	.	.	TRBV19	TRBJ2-3
CASSPPTGSKDYGYTF	TGTGCCAGCTCACCGCCGACAGGGTCTAAGGACTATGGCTACACCTTC	.	TRBD1	TRBV18	TRBJ1-2
CAWRGQGAGNTIYF	TGTGCCTGGAGAGGACAGGGTGCCGGAAACACCATATATTTT	.	TRBD1	TRBV30	TRBJ1-3
CASSPGQGGYEQYF	TGTGCCAGCAGCCCCGGACAGGGAGGCTACGAGCAGTACTTC	.	TRBD1	TRBV7-2	TRBJ2-7
CASKAGTDSNQPQHF	TGTGCCAGCAAAGCCGGGACAGATAGCAATCAGCCCCAGCATTTT	.	TRBD1	TRBV10-3	TRBJ1-5